The T cell receptor (beta chain) under discussion was sequenced for a study of blood T cell repertoires in COVID-19. Study as a whole: From the United States, Italy and Spain came samples of acute and convalescent COVID-19. T cells, B-cell-depleted T cells, or PBMCs provided the cDNA or gDNA that served as material.

The method was immunoSEQ multiplex PCR; TCRdb's version includes in-frame clones alone and lacks a portion of them. The repertoire includes roughly 140,000 clones, more than 65% of them detected once, and 4.2% sits in the top ten. The CDR3 length is 15 residues. Germline CDR1 and CDR2: MDHEN and SYDVKM. Germline trimming cut 6 bases from V and 3 bases from J; bases unmatched to any gene: 10. The clonotype originates from a man between 60 and 75 years old with acute or convalescent COVID-19. The chain combines TRBV28 with TRBJ1-2, with 7 bases identical to TRBD1. The sequenced sample was peripheral blood. The CDR3 region has the DNA TGTGCCAGCAGCTCTTCCGGGACAGATGACTATGGCTACACCTTC. This gives the protein CASSSSGTDDYGYTF.